A selection of T cell receptor beta chains follows, all from one sample in a study of shared clonotypes between healthy human individuals. The method was immunoSEQ multiplex PCR; TCRdb's version includes in-frame clones alone and lacks a portion of them. This sample has under 600,000 clones, with about 97% found just once. Sequenced material: naive CD4+ T cells sorted from blood. These receptor sequences come from a woman aged 25 to 39 in good health. The CDR3 runs from the conserved cysteine through the conserved F or W.

J | V | CDR3
TRBJ2-3 | TRBV28 | CASLQTGQGYTDTQYF
TRBJ2-1 | TRBV5-4 | CASSSVANEQFF
TRBJ2-5 | TRBV18 | CASSPSGQGYETQYF
TRBJ2-7 | TRBV27 | CASSSLGTGSYEQYF
TRBJ2-2 | TRBV11-2 | CASSERNTGELFF
TRBJ1-1 | TRBV6-6 | CASSSGTGIEAFF
TRBJ1-1 | TRBV21-1 | CASSKVEDRGYTEAFF
TRBJ1-1 | TRBV30 | CASSGGEDTEAFF
TRBJ1-1 | TRBV5-1 | CASSLKSAGPLAFF
TRBJ2-1 | TRBV28 | CASSLVDNEQFF
TRBJ2-1 | TRBV14 | CASSQESERSGLSYNEQFF
TRBJ2-5 | TRBV29-1 | CSVVIAEGPQETQYF
TRBJ1-1 | TRBV27 | CASSPRTAPAIFF
TRBJ2-2 | TRBV18 | CASSALGVGASNTGELFF
TRBJ2-5 | TRBV28 | CASRFGGLAKLDGQYF
TRBJ2-1 | TRBV11-2 | CASSLSGNEQFF
TRBJ2-7 | TRBV13 | CASSRRTGGYEQYF
TRBJ1-1 | TRBV5-1 | CASSLRVGEGMNTEAFF
TRBJ2-7 | TRBV28 | CASSLAGTSGIYEQYF
TRBJ2-7 | TRBV28 | CASTLTSPSYEQYF
TRBJ1-2 | TRBV27 | CASSSYLQGRGYTF
TRBJ2-2 | TRBV7-2 | CASSLEAGNTGELFF
TRBJ1-1 | TRBV7-9 | CASSLAGGEGEAFF
TRBJ1-3 | TRBV6-1 | CASSNRESGNTIYF
TRBJ2-7 | TRBV19 | CASSDLRDEQYF
TRBJ1-1 | TRBV28 | CASSFESGGVNAFF
TRBJ1-2 | TRBV29-1 | CSADRDNPYGYTF